Listed below are T cell receptor beta chains from one sample, sequenced in a study of T cells after yellow fever vaccination. MiXCR was run by TCRdb on the 5' RACE reads, yielding one entry per CDR3 protein. The table lists under 600,000 distinct CDR3 sequences, roughly a fifth of them singletons, with 16% in the top ten. The sequencing used PBMCs, collected about 20 days after the first yellow fever vaccination. Receptors were obtained from a man aged 18-30 years who received the YFV17D yellow fever vaccine. Each CDR3 is given with its conserved first and last residue. A D gene is named only where the DNA matches it firmly. Rows may omit the clone size; those that give it use once, few, many or a size class.

D: TRBD1; size: many; J: TRBJ2-3; V: TRBV11-2; CDR3: CASSLGRRFVTGTTDTQYF; DNA: TGTGCCAGCAGCTTAGGTCGTAGGTTTGTGACAGGGACCACAGATACGCAGTATTTT
D: -; size: -; J: TRBJ2-4; V: TRBV10-3; CDR3: CAISDIRSAENIQYF; DNA: TGTGCCATCAGTGACATCAGGTCGGCCGAAAACATTCAGTACTTC
D: -; size: many; J: TRBJ1-2; V: TRBV5-1; CDR3: CASSLVGDGYTF; DNA: TGCGCCAGCAGCTTGGTGGGCGATGGCTACACCTTC
D: -; size: -; J: TRBJ2-1; V: TRBV12-3/TRBV12-4; CDR3: CASRPGSALYNEQFF; DNA: TGTGCCAGCAGGCCCGGCTCTGCCCTCTACAATGAGCAGTTCTTC
D: TRBD2; size: few; J: TRBJ2-2; V: TRBV28; CDR3: CASRLPPQRGIGELFF; DNA: TGTGCCAGCAGGTTACCCCCTCAGCGGGGTATCGGGGAGCTGTTTTTT
D: -; size: many; J: TRBJ1-1; V: TRBV7-8; CDR3: CASSLMQEAFF; DNA: TGTGCCAGCAGCTTAATGCAGGAAGCTTTCTTT
D: TRBD2; size: -; J: TRBJ2-5; V: TRBV12-3/TRBV12-4; CDR3: CASSPPAGEGTQYF; DNA: TGTGCCAGCAGTCCCCCAGCGGGGGAGGGGACCCAGTACTTC
D: -; size: -; J: TRBJ1-2; V: TRBV6-5; CDR3: CASSYSSSGVPIYGYTF; DNA: TGTGCCAGCAGTTACTCGAGCTCAGGGGTCCCCATCTATGGCTACACCTTC
D: -; size: -; J: TRBJ2-1; V: TRBV4-2; CDR3: CASSQEGAPYNEQFF; DNA: TGTGCCAGCAGCCAAGAGGGGGCCCCCTACAATGAGCAGTTCTTC
D: -; size: -; J: TRBJ1-3; V: TRBV15; CDR3: CATSRDQGSGNTIYF; DNA: TGTGCCACCAGCAGAGATCAGGGATCTGGAAACACCATATATTTT
D: -; size: -; J: TRBJ1-1; V: TRBV7-2; CDR3: CASSLYATTEAFF; DNA: TGTGCCAGCAGCTTATATGCAACCACTGAAGCTTTCTTT
D: TRBD2; size: few; J: TRBJ2-3; V: TRBV11-2; CDR3: CASSPFRTTGGSTDTQYF; DNA: TGTGCCAGCAGCCCCTTCCGAACGACGGGGGGATCCACAGATACGCAGTATTTT
D: TRBD1; size: -; J: TRBJ2-3; V: TRBV10-2; CDR3: CASPPGQGAIDTQYF; DNA: TGCGCCAGCCCCCCGGGACAGGGGGCTATAGATACGCAGTATTTT
D: TRBD1; size: -; J: TRBJ1-2; V: TRBV10-3; CDR3: CAISAGGPNYGYTF; DNA: TGTGCCATCAGTGCAGGGGGCCCTAACTATGGCTACACCTTC
D: -; size: -; J: TRBJ2-5; V: TRBV12-3/TRBV12-4; CDR3: CASSLNDVRETQYF; DNA: TGTGCCAGCAGTTTAAACGACGTGAGGGAGACCCAGTACTTC
D: -; size: -; J: TRBJ2-2; V: TRBV5-4; CDR3: CASSLGSYRGQNTGELFF; DNA: TGTGCCAGCAGCTTGGGGTCCTATCGTGGTCAGAACACCGGGGAGCTGTTTTTT
D: -; size: -; J: TRBJ1-3; V: TRBV20-1; CDR3: CSAISGSSGNTIYF; DNA: TGCAGTGCTATATCGGGCTCCTCTGGAAACACCATATATTTT
D: -; size: few; J: TRBJ2-2; V: TRBV4-2; CDR3: CASSQEGDKRTTGELFF; DNA: TGTGCCAGCAGCCAAGAGGGGGACAAACGAACAACCGGGGAGCTGTTTTTT
D: TRBD1; size: few; J: TRBJ2-7; V: TRBV20-1; CDR3: CSAATGGGNEQYF; DNA: TGCAGTGCAGCAACAGGGGGCGGCAACGAGCAGTACTTC
D: -; size: -; J: TRBJ1-5; V: TRBV5-1; CDR3: CASSSSGNSNQPQHF; DNA: TGCGCCAGCAGCTCTTCAGGGAATAGCAATCAGCCCCAGCATTTT
D: TRBD1; size: few; J: TRBJ2-1; V: TRBV5-1; CDR3: CASSLTGQGNDEQFF; DNA: TGCGCCAGCAGCTTAACAGGACAGGGGAACGATGAGCAGTTCTTC
D: TRBD2; size: -; J: TRBJ2-3; V: TRBV10-3; CDR3: CAIRGTSGGLDTDTQYF; DNA: TGTGCCATCAGAGGGACTAGCGGGGGCCTCGACACAGATACGCAGTATTTT
D: -; size: few; J: TRBJ2-7; V: TRBV15; CDR3: CATSRDPDGRYEQYF; DNA: TGTGCCACCAGCAGAGATCCAGACGGAAGATACGAGCAGTACTTC
D: TRBD1; size: many; J: TRBJ2-5; V: TRBV20-1; CDR3: CSARSWTGLETQYF; DNA: TGCAGTGCTAGATCCTGGACAGGGCTAGAGACCCAGTACTTC
D: TRBD1; size: few; J: TRBJ1-2; V: TRBV7-3; CDR3: CASSLRTGRLTF; DNA: TGTGCCAGCAGCTTAAGGACAGGGAGGTTAACCTTC
D: -; size: -; J: TRBJ2-4; V: TRBV6-1; CDR3: CASTGQTAKNIQYF; DNA: TGTGCCAGCACAGGGCAGACGGCCAAAAACATTCAGTACTTC
D: -; size: few; J: TRBJ1-2; V: TRBV3-1; CDR3: CASSQETRYGYTF; DNA: TGTGCCAGCAGCCAAGAGACTCGCTATGGCTACACCTTC
D: -; size: few; J: TRBJ2-7; V: TRBV20-1; CDR3: CSIPGRGGYEQYF; DNA: TGCAGTATCCCGGGACGAGGGGGTTACGAGCAGTACTTC